A single sample gave rise to the 26 T cell receptor beta chains below, sequenced in a study of naive and memory T cell subsets. Both TRBC1 and TRBC2 were covered by a beta constant-region primer of two equimolar oligonucleotides. Nested alpha and beta constant-region primers with the SP2 primer drove four PCR rounds on ligated cDNA. MiXCR, applied by TCRdb to the UMI-ligation and nested PCR reads, yields one record per CDR3 protein. The sample lists 6,000 to 8,000 distinct CDR3 sequences, 28% seen once, with about 59% in the top ten. Sequencing was carried out using CD8+ TEMRA cells from blood. The subset is: effector memory re-expressing CD45RA, CD45RA+ CD27-. These receptors all stem from a human donor in good health.

In its sample, this clonotype was seen a few times. The chain recombines TRBV6-6 with TRBJ2-7, with D perhaps TRBD1 or TRBD2 (5 bases each). Germline values: CDR1 MNHNY, CDR2 SVGAGI (reference sequence). CDR3 length: 13 amino acids. Trimming took 4 bases from V and 2 from J, leaving 9 bases between them. Written as DNA, the CDR3 is TGTGCCAGCAGTTTAAAGGGACCCTACGAGCAGTACTTC. Protein sequence: CASSLKGPYEQYF.

The V gene is TRBV5-1, the J gene TRBJ1-4; D uncertain. The CDR3 loop spans 13 amino acids. Germline loops: CDR1 SGHRS, CDR2 YFSETQ. The V end was cut by 5 bases, the J end by 5 bases, with 10 bases between. In DNA form, the CDR3 reads TGCGCCAGCAGACCGGACGGGAATGAAAAACTGTTTTTT. This gives the protein CASRPDGNEKLFF.

This clonotype was seen a handful of times. The chain uses TRBV7-9 and TRBJ2-7; unclear D gene. This CDR3 is built from 12 residues. Between the trimmed V and J ends, which lost 5 bases and 3 bases, there was a span of 8 bases. The germline V gene has CDR1 SEHNR and CDR2 FQNEAQ (reference sequence). CDR3 residues: CASSATLYEQYF. The CDR3 nucleotides are TGTGCCAGCAGCGCTACCCTCTACGAGCAGTACTTC.

The V and J genes are TRBV5-1 and TRBJ2-3; D gene ambiguous. This CDR3 comprises 13 residues. CDR1 SGHRS and CDR2 YFSETQ come from the germline V gene. V shed 7 bases and J shed 3 bases, with 12 bases lying between them. The DNA of the CDR3 is TGCGCCAGCCAAGGCCCGGCTACAGATACGCAGTATTTT. Protein sequence: CASQGPATDTQYF. The whole variable domain, remainder taken from reference TRBV5-1 and TRBJ2-3, is KAGVTQTPRYLIKTRGQQVTLSCSPISGHRSVSWYQQTPGQGLQFLFEYFSETQRNKGNFPGRFSGRQFSNSRSEMNVSTLELGDSALYLCASQGPATDTQYFGPGTRLTVL.

This rearrangement joins TRBV4-3 to TRBJ2-6; 8 bases are a match to TRBD1. CDR1 is LGHNA, CDR2 YSLEER, per germline. After removal of 0 bases from V and 0 bases from J, the junction contained 7 bases not matched to a gene. This CDR3 region has 19 residues. As DNA, the CDR3 is TGCGCCAGCAGCCAAGATAGACAGGGGCACATCTCTGGGGCCAACGTCCTGACTTTC. Protein product: CASSQDRQGHISGANVLTF.

In its sample, this clonotype was seen once. This chain connects TRBV5-4 to TRBJ2-1, with TRBD2 matching over 11 bases. With V trimmed by 2 bases and J by 6 bases, 10 bases remained unmatched. Germline V gives CDR1 SGHNT, CDR2 YYREEE (reference sequence). The CDR3 has 17 residues. The CDR3 DNA follows: TGTGCCAGCAGCTTTGGTGGAGGGCTAGCGGGGGGCAATGAGCAGTTCTTC. This translates into CASSFGGGLAGGNEQFF.

This clonotype was seen at least ten times. The J gene is TRBJ1-2, the V gene TRBV4-3; unclear D gene. Trimming cost V 1 base and J 4 bases, with 13 bases left between them. CDR1 is LGHNA, CDR2 YSLEER, per germline. The CDR3 has 15 amino acids. CDR3 sequence (DNA): TGCGCCAGCAGCCAAGTTGCAGACCTGTCCTATGGCTACACCTTC. Translating it yields CASSQVADLSYGYTF.

The CDR3 nucleotides read TGTGCCAGTAGTCCTAGACTAGCGGGAGTGGCCCATGAGCAGTTCTTC. Residues: CASSPRLAGVAHEQFF. This chain uses TRBV19 with TRBJ2-1; TRBD2 aligns across 12 bases. The CDR3 length is 16 residues. The V segment lost 5 bases and the J segment 8 bases; nucleotides outside the gene matches: 10. Germline lookup yields CDR1 LNHDA and CDR2 SQIVND (reference sequence).

The chain couples TRBV7-2 to TRBJ2-7; 12 bases map to TRBD1. Trimming at V came to 7 bases and at J to 9 bases, leaving 4 bases not matched to a gene. The germline V gene encodes CDR1 SGHTA and CDR2 FQGNSA. The CDR3 has 12 residues. The CDR3 DNA reads TGTGCCAGCACCGGGGACAGGGGGCTGCAGTACTTC. This sequence encodes CASTGDRGLQYF.

There are a few counts of this clonotype. The chain employs TRBV7-9 and TRBJ2-1; D not resolved. The V end lost 2 bases, the J end lost 5 bases, and 7 bases lay between the germline ends. Germline assignment: CDR1 SEHNR and CDR2 FQNEAQ (reference sequence). This CDR3 has 13 residues. CDR3 DNA: TGTGCCAGCAGCTTATCGCTAGACAATGAGCAGTTCTTC. Translating gives CASSLSLDNEQFF.

This clonotype was seen ten or more times. V is TRBV11-2 and J is TRBJ1-1; no reliable D call. Germline V gives CDR1 SGHAT, CDR2 FQNNGV. CDR3 length equals 15 residues. Trimming cost V 6 bases and J 6 bases, with 20 bases left between them. CDR3 in amino acids: CASRLPVSGSAEAFF. DNA for the CDR3: TGTGCCAGCAGGTTACCCGTTTCGGGATCCGCTGAAGCTTTCTTT.

V and J are TRBV7-6 and TRBJ2-5, with a tentative D call TRBD2 (6 bases). Trimming removed 4 bases at V and 7 bases at J, with 19 bases between. This CDR3 is 15 amino acids long. Germline CDR1 is SGHVS and CDR2 is FNYEAQ. The CDR3 coding sequence is TGTGCCAGCAGCTCCCGGGACTCCGGGTCGGTGACCCAGTACTTC. It codes for CASSSRDSGSVTQYF.

This clonotype was detected a few times. This chain uses TRBV6-1 with TRBJ2-3; D remains ambiguous. Trimming shortened V by 1 base and J by 6 bases, and 14 bases separated the two germline ends. CDR1 is MNHNS and CDR2 is SASEGT in the germline V gene. The length of the CDR3 is 15 residues. In DNA form, the CDR3 reads TGTGCCAGCAGTGAAGAAGAGTACCCATCGGATACGCAGTATTTT. It codes for CASSEEEYPSDTQYF.

This clonotype has just a few counts. This chain joins TRBV7-2 and TRBJ1-2, with 9 bases fitting TRBD1. Germline V gene sequence: CDR1 SGHTA, CDR2 FQGNSA. V lost 2 bases and J lost 1; bases outside the gene matches: 17. This CDR3 is 20 amino acids long. The CDR3 region is CASSLRDRVYIPPYNYGYTF. The CDR3 bases are TGTGCCAGCAGCTTACGGGACAGGGTCTATATCCCGCCCTATAACTATGGCTACACCTTC.

The chain joins TRBV27 to TRBJ2-1, with 11 bases matching TRBD1. This CDR3 is 14 amino acids long. Germline CDR1 MNHEY, CDR2 SMNVEV (reference sequence). Trimming at V came to 7 bases and at J to 5 bases, leaving 4 bases not matched to a gene. The CDR3 reads CASTGTGGDNEQFF. The CDR3 DNA follows: TGTGCCAGCACCGGGACAGGGGGTGACAATGAGCAGTTCTTC.

This clonotype was found a few times. The chain combines TRBV21-1 with TRBJ1-5; the DNA was not compared with TRBD1, the D call given in the table. TRBV21-1 is reported as a pseudogene. The CDR3 extends over 15 amino acids. The CDR3 DNA reads as TGTGCCAGCAGCACGACAGGTTTTAGCAATCAGCCCCAGCATTTT. It encodes CASSTTGFSNQPQHF.

This clonotype was counted a few times. The rearrangement links TRBV7-2 to TRBJ2-1; TRBD2 matches at 9 bases. J was trimmed by 5 bases and V by 1 base; bases with no gene match: 3. Germline V lookup: CDR1 SGHTA, CDR2 FQGNSA. This CDR3 contains 15 residues. CDR3 protein: CASSLVSGGDNEQFF. The CDR3 DNA reads TGTGCCAGCAGCTTAGTTAGCGGGGGTGACAATGAGCAGTTCTTC. Together with reference TRBV7-2 and TRBJ2-1, the CDR3 gives the full variable domain: GAGVSQSPSNKVTEKGKDVELRCDPISGHTALYWYRQSLGQGLEFLIYFQGNSAPDKSGLPSDRFSAERTGGSVSTLTIQRTQQEDSAVYLCASSLVSGGDNEQFFGPGTRLTVL.

The chain couples TRBV4-3 to TRBJ2-3; 9 nucleotides line up with TRBD2. Germline assignment: CDR1 LGHNA and CDR2 YSLEER. J lost 0 bases, V lost 1 base, and 5 bases had no gene match. CDR3 length: 17 amino acids. The CDR3 bases are TGCGCCAGCAGCCAAGGAACGACTAGCGGTAGCACAGATACGCAGTATTTT. This encodes CASSQGTTSGSTDTQYF.

The genes are TRBV7-8 and TRBJ1-5; D may be TRBD1 (5 bases). CDR3 length equals 14 residues. Germline V gives CDR1 SGHVS, CDR2 FQNEAQ. V gave up 2 bases and J gave up 11 bases, with 16 bases separating them. The CDR3 region has the DNA TGTGCCAGCAGCTTAATGGGGCAAAGCGGGACCCAGCATTTT. Translated: CASSLMGQSGTQHF.

This clonotype is medium-sized within its sample. The chain recombines TRBV4-3 with TRBJ2-1; D possibly corresponds to TRBD2 (6 bases). CDR1 and CDR2 from the germline V gene are LGHNA and YSLEER. V was pared by 4 bases and J by 8 bases, with 9 bases between. The CDR3 loop spans 12 amino acids. CDR3 in amino acids: CASSLWGDEQFF. The CDR3 coding sequence is TGCGCCAGCAGCCTTTGGGGGGATGAGCAGTTCTTC.

The chain links TRBV4-2 to TRBJ1-1; 8 bases fit TRBD1. This CDR3 region has 16 residues. V trimming: 5 bases; J trimming: 2 bases; junction bases outside the gene matches: 10. Germline V gives CDR1 LGHNA, CDR2 YNFKEQ. In DNA, the CDR3 is TGTGCCAGCAGCTACGGACAGGGAGTTGGAAACACTGAAGCTTTCTTT. The encoded protein is CASSYGQGVGNTEAFF.

The sample holds a few counts of this clonotype. The chain recombines TRBV19 with TRBJ2-1; the D is unclear. V shed 6 bases and J shed 0 bases, with 12 bases lying between them. CDR1 LNHDA and CDR2 SQIVND come from the germline V gene (reference sequence). The CDR3 has 15 residues. Here the CDR3 DNA reads TGTGCCAGTAGCTTATCGGAGCCCTCCTACAATGAGCAGTTCTTC. This codes for CASSLSEPSYNEQFF.

This clonotype was detected many times. The rearrangement joins TRBV20-1 to TRBJ2-1; D is perhaps TRBD2 (6 bases). The CDR3 spans 15 residues. Germline loops: CDR1 DFQATT, CDR2 SNEGSKA (reference sequence). Trimming shortened V by 4 bases and J by 8 bases, and 21 bases separated the two germline ends. DNA for the CDR3: TGCAGTGCTATCACAATCCGGGACTTTCGGTATGAGCAGTTCTTC. It yields the protein CSAITIRDFRYEQFF.

This clonotype is hyperexpanded within its sample. The chain couples TRBV28 to TRBJ2-3, with TRBD2 matching 7 bases. Germline trimming cut 3 bases from V and 4 bases from J; bases unmatched to any gene: 1. This CDR3 has 13 amino acids. Germline V gene data show CDR1 as MDHEN and CDR2 as SYDVKM. CDR3: CASSLGGADTQYF. The CDR3 DNA follows: TGTGCCAGCAGTTTGGGGGGGGCAGATACGCAGTATTTT.

The rearrangement joins TRBV29-1 to TRBJ2-1, with TRBD2 matching over 7 bases. This CDR3 has 13 residues. Germline V gene data show CDR1 as SQVTM and CDR2 as ANQGSEA. Losses at the gene ends were 7 bases for V and 1 base for J; bases not matched to a gene: 4. As DNA, the CDR3 is TGCAGCGGGGTAGCGGGTTCCTACAATGAGCAGTTCTTC. Translating gives CSGVAGSYNEQFF.

This sequence joins TRBV7-9 and TRBJ2-5, with D unresolved. Germline V gives CDR1 SEHNR, CDR2 FQNEAQ (reference sequence). Trimming shortened V by 2 bases and J by 2 bases, and 9 bases separated the two germline ends. The CDR3 spans 14 residues. CDR3 sequence: CASSLSRLQETQYF. CDR3 bases: TGTGCCAGCAGCTTATCACGGTTGCAAGAGACCCAGTACTTC.